The 25 T cell receptor beta chains below all came from one sample that was sequenced in a study of T cell responses to AZD1222 COVID-19 vaccine. Data came from immunoSEQ multiplex PCR; TCRdb stores just in-frame clones and leaves some out. The sample holds about 120,000 clones, 92% seen once. The material sequenced was peripheral blood, taken on day 0 of AZD1222 vaccination. Receptor source: an adult in good health.

The chain carries TRBV3-1 (or the pseudogene TRBV3-2) and TRBJ1-1; D ambiguous. Trimming took off 1 base at V and 7 bases at J, with 10 bases between the two ends. Germline V gene lookup returns CDR1 LGHDT and CDR2 YNNKEL (reference sequence). CDR3 length: 13 residues. CDR3 bases: TGTGCCAGCAGCCAAGGGGGAACGGGTGAAGCTTTCTTT. Protein: CASSQGGTGEAFF.

The chain joins TRBV6-5 to TRBJ2-2; D unresolved. The CDR3 is 14 residues long. Trimming left V 8 bases short and J 0 bases short, with 10 bases between. The germline V gene encodes CDR1 MNHEY and CDR2 SVGAGI. CDR3 amino acids: CASRKSPNTGELFF. The CDR3 coding sequence is TGTGCCAGCCGGAAAAGTCCGAACACCGGGGAGCTGTTTTTT.

The chain links TRBV7-2 to TRBJ1-1; no clear D. Trimming pared 1 base from V and 12 bases from J, leaving 21 bases between. The CDR3 spans 15 residues. From germline, CDR1 is SGHTA and CDR2 FQGNSA. The CDR3 DNA reads as TGTGCCAGCAGCTTAGGGTTACTAGCAGGAGCCGGATCTTTCTTT. It is translated as CASSLGLLAGAGSFF.

This chain uses TRBV10-1 with TRBJ1-4; D unclear. This CDR3 region has 13 residues. V was clipped by 4 bases and J by 2 bases, with 5 bases between them. Germline assignment: CDR1 WNHNN and CDR2 SYGVQD (reference sequence). The CDR3 sequence: CASSVGTNEKLFF. The CDR3 DNA reads as TGCGCCAGCAGTGTTGGGACTAATGAAAAACTGTTTTTT.

J is TRBJ1-2 and V is TRBV27; perhaps TRBD1 as D (6 bases). Looked up from germline, CDR1 is MNHEY and CDR2 is SMNVEV (reference sequence). This CDR3 has 11 amino acids. Trimming removed 8 bases at V and 4 bases at J, with 8 bases between. CDR3 amino acids: CASGGGYGYTF. For the CDR3, the DNA is TGTGCCAGCGGGGGCGGCTATGGCTACACCTTC.

This clone came up once. This rearrangement joins TRBV27 to TRBJ1-3, with D hard to call. Trimming removed 8 bases at V and 0 bases at J, with 5 bases between. In germline, CDR1 is MNHEY, CDR2 SMNVEV (reference sequence). The CDR3 is 12 amino acids. CDR3 loop: CASANSGNTIYF. The CDR3, as DNA: TGTGCCAGCGCCAACTCTGGAAACACCATATATTTT.

The chain employs TRBV12-3 or TRBV12-4 and TRBJ2-1; D uncertain. This CDR3 is 11 amino acids long. Deletions cut 6 bases from V and 9 bases from J, with 9 bases between. Written as DNA, the CDR3 is TGTGCCAGCAGACTGGAGCGTGAGCAGTTCTTC. It codes for CASRLEREQFF.

This chain joins TRBV5-1 and TRBJ2-3; either TRBD1 or TRBD2 may fit D (5 bases each). The CDR3 has 15 residues. CDR1 SGHRS and CDR2 YFSETQ come from the germline V gene. V was shortened by 0 bases and J by 6 bases, with 14 bases between the two germline ends. CDR3 amino acids: CASSLAGGNADTQYF. In DNA form, the CDR3 reads TGCGCCAGCAGCTTGGCTGGGGGTAACGCGGATACGCAGTATTTT.

The chain couples TRBV4-3 to TRBJ2-2; D is unresolved. The V gene's germline CDR1 is LGHNA and CDR2 YSLEER. With 0 bases removed from V and 11 bases from J, the gap between germline ends came to 13 bases. The CDR3 spans 14 residues. CDR3 in amino acids: CASSQDTSGGELFF. The CDR3, as DNA: TGCGCCAGCAGCCAAGACACCTCGGGTGGCGAGCTGTTTTTT.

The gene calls are TRBV6-5 and TRBJ2-2; perhaps D is TRBD1 or TRBD2 (6 bases each). The CDR3 length is 16 residues. With 3 bases removed from V and 7 bases from J, the gap between germline ends came to 18 bases. The germline V gene has CDR1 MNHEY and CDR2 SVGAGI. The CDR3 sequence is CASSYDPRGQGGELFF. DNA of the CDR3: TGTGCCAGCAGTTATGATCCCCGGGGGCAGGGCGGGGAGCTGTTTTTT.

The chain uses TRBV4-3 and TRBJ1-1; possible D gene TRBD1, 6 bases. This CDR3 contains 12 residues. Germline V gene lookup returns CDR1 LGHNA and CDR2 YSLEER. V dropped 0 bases and J dropped 12 bases, with 11 bases sitting between them. The CDR3: CASSQDRGRTFF. The CDR3 DNA is TGCGCCAGCAGCCAAGACAGGGGTAGAACTTTCTTT.

The V gene is TRBV11-2, the J gene TRBJ1-1; a possible D gene is TRBD1 (5 bases). Germline values: CDR1 SGHAT, CDR2 FQNNGV. This CDR3 is 16 amino acids long. The V gene lost 1 base and the J gene lost 1 base, with 13 bases spanning the gap. DNA of the CDR3: TGTGCCAGCAGCTTAGTACGTCCGGGGGGGAACACTGAAGCTTTCTTT. This gives the protein CASSLVRPGGNTEAFF.

V and J are TRBV6-2 or TRBV6-3 and TRBJ1-3; D not resolved. V lost 6 bases and J 1 base, leaving 13 bases between the germline ends. This CDR3 region has 15 residues. Germline CDR1 and CDR2: MNHEY and SVGEGT. CDR3 residues: CASSLWSASGNTIYF. The DNA of the CDR3 is TGTGCCAGCAGCCTATGGAGTGCTTCTGGAAACACCATATATTTT.

The V gene is TRBV4-1, the J gene TRBJ1-5; D may be TRBD1 (5 bases). This CDR3 has 15 amino acids. Trimming removed 0 bases at V and 5 bases at J, with 11 bases between. Germline CDR1 is MGHRA and CDR2 is YSYEKL. The CDR3 region has the DNA TGCGCCAGCAGCCAAGAGGGGGTGGGACATCAGCCCCAGCATTTT. Translating gives CASSQEGVGHQPQHF.

In this sample, this clone turned up a few times. The CDR3 sequence is CASSLSRGSIEQYF. The CDR3 DNA follows: TGTGCCAGCAGCTTAAGCAGAGGGTCCATCGAGCAGTACTTC. The chain carries TRBV7-8 and TRBJ2-7, with a possible D match to TRBD2 (5 bases). CDR1 and CDR2 from the germline V gene are SGHVS and FQNEAQ. This CDR3 comprises 14 residues. V was pared by 2 bases and J by 6 bases, with 14 bases between.

The chain recombines TRBV6-5 with TRBJ1-1, with D possibly being TRBD1 (6 bases). The germline gives CDR1 MNHEY, CDR2 SVGAGI. This CDR3 comprises 14 residues. Trimming took 6 bases from V and 2 from J, leaving 13 bases between them. The CDR3 nucleotides read TGTGCCAGCAGCCGGGACACAGCTAACACTGAAGCTTTCTTT. The encoded protein is CASSRDTANTEAFF.

The chain employs TRBV30 and TRBJ2-5; D remains unclear. The CDR3 contains 11 residues. The germline V gene encodes CDR1 GTSNPN and CDR2 SVGIG (reference sequence). V lost 3 bases and J lost 7, with 9 bases in between. In DNA, the CDR3 is TGTGCCTGGAGGGCCACTATGACCCAGTACTTC. This codes for CAWRATMTQYF.

V is TRBV27 and J is TRBJ1-4, with 7 bases aligning to TRBD1. From germline, CDR1 is MNHEY and CDR2 SMNVEV (reference sequence). Trimming cost V 6 bases and J 7 bases; bases outside gene matches: 8. This CDR3 region has 14 residues. CDR3 in amino acids: CASRSGTASEKLFF. CDR3 nucleotide sequence: TGTGCCAGCAGGTCAGGGACAGCAAGTGAAAAACTGTTTTTT.

This rearrangement joins TRBV5-1 to TRBJ1-2; a weak D match, TRBD1 (6 bases). This CDR3 region has 11 residues. V gave up 9 bases and J gave up 5 bases, with 11 bases separating them. Germline CDR1 and CDR2: SGHRS and YFSETQ. The CDR3: CATSDSYGYTF. The CDR3 DNA follows: TGCGCCACCTCGGACAGTTATGGCTACACCTTC.

J is TRBJ2-1 and V is TRBV20-1; the match to TRBD2 covers 8 bases. This CDR3 comprises 15 residues. Germline CDR1 DFQATT, CDR2 SNEGSKA (reference sequence). V was clipped by 3 bases and J by 6 bases; unmatched bases: 10. The CDR3 spells CSASPGTSGANEQFF. The CDR3 DNA reads as TGCAGTGCTAGTCCTGGGACTAGTGGGGCCAATGAGCAGTTCTTC.

V gene TRBV5-1 combines with J gene TRBJ1-1; TRBD1 aligns across 9 bases. CDR3 size: 16 residues. V was clipped by 3 bases and J by 0 bases; unmatched bases: 6. Germline values: CDR1 SGHRS, CDR2 YFSETQ. The DNA of the CDR3 is TGCGCCAGCAGCTACACCGGGACAGGGCTGAACACTGAAGCTTTCTTT. Residues: CASSYTGTGLNTEAFF.

This chain links TRBV28 with TRBJ2-7, with 8 bases matching TRBD1. CDR3 length: 14 amino acids. V was clipped by 7 bases and J by 3 bases; unmatched bases: 8. CDR1 is MDHEN, CDR2 SYDVKM, per germline. CDR3 region: CASIGQGFFYEQYF. In DNA form, the CDR3 reads TGTGCCAGCATCGGACAGGGATTTTTCTACGAGCAGTACTTC. The full variable domain, rest sourced from reference TRBV28 and TRBJ2-7, is DVKVTQSSRYLVKRTGEKVFLECVQDMDHENMFWYRQDPGLGLRLIYFSYDVKMKEKGDIPEGYSVSREKKERFSLILESASTNQTSMYLCASIGQGFFYEQYFGPGTRLTVT.

The V gene is TRBV6-5, the J gene TRBJ2-1; 16 bases align to TRBD2. V dropped 2 bases and J dropped 7; count of bases not matched to a gene: 2. The CDR3 is 16 residues long. Per the germline V gene, CDR1 is MNHEY and CDR2 is SVGAGI. The CDR3 protein is CASSYTGLAGGNEQFF. CDR3 bases: TGTGCCAGCAGTTACACGGGACTAGCGGGGGGGAATGAGCAGTTCTTC.

The CDR3 nucleotides are TGTGCCAGCAGCTTGTCCCAGACCCAGTACTTC. Its protein product is CASSLSQTQYF. The chain recombines TRBV7-9 with TRBJ2-5; D call uncertain. Germline assignment: CDR1 SEHNR and CDR2 FQNEAQ (reference sequence). The V end lost 3 bases, the J end lost 6 bases, and 5 bases lay between the germline ends. The CDR3 spans 11 residues.

This clone was recorded only once. The rearrangement links TRBV5-1 to TRBJ2-7, with 11 bases matching TRBD1. With V trimmed by 6 bases and J by 4 bases, 9 bases remained unmatched. The CDR3 contains 15 residues. Germline V gene sequence: CDR1 SGHRS, CDR2 YFSETQ. This CDR3 is CASTLGDRGKYEQYF. For the CDR3, the DNA is TGCGCCAGCACTCTTGGGGACAGGGGGAAATACGAGCAGTACTTC.